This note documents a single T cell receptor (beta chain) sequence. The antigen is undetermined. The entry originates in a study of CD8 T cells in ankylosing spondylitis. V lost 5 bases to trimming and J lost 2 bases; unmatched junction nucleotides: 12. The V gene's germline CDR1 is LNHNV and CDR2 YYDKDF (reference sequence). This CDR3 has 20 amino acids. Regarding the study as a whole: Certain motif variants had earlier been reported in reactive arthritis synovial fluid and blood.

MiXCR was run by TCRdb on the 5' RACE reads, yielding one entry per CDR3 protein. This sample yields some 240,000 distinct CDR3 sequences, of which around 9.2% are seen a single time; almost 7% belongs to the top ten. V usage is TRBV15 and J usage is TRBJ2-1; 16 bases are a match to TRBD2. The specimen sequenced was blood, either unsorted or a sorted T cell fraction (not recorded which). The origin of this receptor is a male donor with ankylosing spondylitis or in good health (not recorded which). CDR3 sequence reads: CATSHPGTSGRAVTYNEQFF. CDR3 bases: TGTGCCACCAGCCACCCCGGGACTAGCGGGAGGGCCGTCACCTACAATGAGCAGTTCTTC.